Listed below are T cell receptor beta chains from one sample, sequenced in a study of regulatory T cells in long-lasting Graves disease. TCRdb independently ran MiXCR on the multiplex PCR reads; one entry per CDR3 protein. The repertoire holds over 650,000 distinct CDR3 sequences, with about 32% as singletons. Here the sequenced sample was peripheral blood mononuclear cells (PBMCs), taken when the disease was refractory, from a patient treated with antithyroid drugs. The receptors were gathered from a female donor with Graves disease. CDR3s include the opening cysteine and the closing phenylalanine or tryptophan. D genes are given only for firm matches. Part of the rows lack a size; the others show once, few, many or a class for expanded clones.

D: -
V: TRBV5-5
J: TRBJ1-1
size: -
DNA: TGCGCCAGCAGCTCGGGGACTATGGGGACTGAAGCTTTCTTT
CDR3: CASSSGTMGTEAFF

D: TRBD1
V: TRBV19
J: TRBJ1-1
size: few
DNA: TGTGCCAGTATGAGGTGGGGACAGGGGGCCTCGAACACTGAAGCTTTCTTT
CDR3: CASMRWGQGASNTEAFF

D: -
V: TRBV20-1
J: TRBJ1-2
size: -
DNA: TGCAGTGCCAACTCGGGACAACATGTAGACTATGGCTACACCTTC
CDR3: CSANSGQHVDYGYTF

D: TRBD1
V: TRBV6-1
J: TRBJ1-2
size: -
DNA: TGTGCCAGCATTACCGGGACAGAGTATGGCTACACCTTC
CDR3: CASITGTEYGYTF

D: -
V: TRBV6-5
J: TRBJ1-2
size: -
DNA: TGTGCCAGCAGTTACGTACAGGGAGTTGGCTACACCTTC
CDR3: CASSYVQGVGYTF

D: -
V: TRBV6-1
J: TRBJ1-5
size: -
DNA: TGTGCCAGCCACAGGGAAATTGAGCCCCAGCATTTT
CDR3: CASHREIEPQHF

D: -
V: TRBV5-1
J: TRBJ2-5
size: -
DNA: TGCGCCAGCAGCTTGGTTTCTGACACTCGTCTTGAGACCCAGTACTTC
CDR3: CASSLVSDTRLETQYF

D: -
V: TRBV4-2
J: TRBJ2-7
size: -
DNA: TGTGCCAGCAGCCAGGCCTCTACCGGGCCATACTCCTACGAGCAGTACTTC
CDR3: CASSQASTGPYSYEQYF

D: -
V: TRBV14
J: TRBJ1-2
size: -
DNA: TGTGCCAGCAGCCAAGAGATAGCGACACCCAACTATGGCTACACCTTC
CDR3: CASSQEIATPNYGYTF

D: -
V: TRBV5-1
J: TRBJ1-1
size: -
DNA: TGCGCCAGCAGCTCACAGGGTTCCGCTGAAGCTTTCTTT
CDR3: CASSSQGSAEAFF

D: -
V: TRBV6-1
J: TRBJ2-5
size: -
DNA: TGTGCCAGCAGTGAAGAGGGGGGGGACTGGGAGACCCAGTACTTC
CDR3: CASSEEGGDWETQYF

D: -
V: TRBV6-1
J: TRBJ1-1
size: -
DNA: TGTGCCAGCAGAGGGACACCGCAAAACATGAACACTGAAGCTTTCTTT
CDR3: CASRGTPQNMNTEAFF

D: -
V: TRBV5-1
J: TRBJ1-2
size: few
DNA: TGCGCCAGCAGCTTGATCAGAGGAGGATTTAACTATGGCTACACCTTC
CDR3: CASSLIRGGFNYGYTF

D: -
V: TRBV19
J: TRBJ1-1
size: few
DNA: TGTGCTACGAGGAGGGGTGGCACTGAAGCTTTCTTT
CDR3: CATRRGGTEAFF

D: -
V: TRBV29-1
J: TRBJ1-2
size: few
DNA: TGCAGCGTCTCACTTTCAACAGGCCCCTATGGCTACACCTTC
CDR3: CSVSLSTGPYGYTF

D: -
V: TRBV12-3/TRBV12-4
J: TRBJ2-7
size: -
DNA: TGTGCCAGCAGTTCCAAACCGGGACACCACTACGAGCAGTACTTC
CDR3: CASSSKPGHHYEQYF

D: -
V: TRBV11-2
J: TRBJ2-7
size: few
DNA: TGTGCCAGCAGCCTTTTAAGGACCTGGATCTACGAGCAGTACTTC
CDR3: CASSLLRTWIYEQYF

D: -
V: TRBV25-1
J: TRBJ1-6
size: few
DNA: TGTGCCAGCAGTGAATTGAGGTCAGGGGATAATTCACCCCTCCACTTT
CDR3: CASSELRSGDNSPLHF

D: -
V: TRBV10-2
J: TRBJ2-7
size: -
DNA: TGCGCCAGCAGTGAGTCGAACCACGAGCAGTACTTC
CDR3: CASSESNHEQYF

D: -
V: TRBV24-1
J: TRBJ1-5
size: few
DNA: TGTGCCACCAGTGATTTAAAGACAGGCGGGCAGCCCCAGCATTTT
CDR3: CATSDLKTGGQPQHF

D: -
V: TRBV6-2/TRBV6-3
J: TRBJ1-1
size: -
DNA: TGTGCCAGCAGCATGGACGGAATTAACACTGAAGCTTTCTTT
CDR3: CASSMDGINTEAFF

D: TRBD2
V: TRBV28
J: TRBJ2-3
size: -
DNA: TGTGCCAGCAGTTCCCCACTAGCGGCAAGCACAGATACGCAGTATTTT
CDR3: CASSSPLAASTDTQYF

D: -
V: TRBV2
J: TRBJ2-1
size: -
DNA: TGTGCCAGCAGGGCAGGCTCCTACACTGAGCAGTTCTTC
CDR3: CASRAGSYTEQFF

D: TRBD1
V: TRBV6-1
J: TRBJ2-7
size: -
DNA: TGTGCCAGCAGGGAAGCGTGGCAGGGGGCATGGGAGCAGTACTTC
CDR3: CASREAWQGAWEQYF

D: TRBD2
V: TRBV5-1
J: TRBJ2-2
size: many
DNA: TGTGCCAGCAGCTTACAAACTAGCGGTAACACCGGGGAGCTGTTTTTT
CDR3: CASSLQTSGNTGELFF